A single sample is the source of the 12 T cell receptor beta chains below, sequenced in a study of T cells in Graves' hyperthyroidism and ophthalmopathy. TCR beta CDR3 regions were amplified from RNA transcripts. Carried out on the TCR CDR3, a first-round RT-PCR used the HTBI primer set. TCRdb processed the multiplex PCR reads anew with MiXCR; each CDR3 protein has one entry. The sample has hundreds of thousands of distinct CDR3 sequences, 14% to 15% seen once. The sequenced sample consisted of blood. These receptors were obtained from a young man with Graves' ophthalmopathy.

This clonotype was seen ten or more times. V is TRBV2 and J is TRBJ2-5; unclear D gene. The V gene lost 2 bases and the J gene lost 3 bases, with 10 bases spanning the gap. Germline loops: CDR1 SNHLY, CDR2 FYNNEI. This CDR3 is built from 14 residues. The CDR3 protein is CASSEILIKETQYF. The CDR3 DNA reads as TGTGCCAGCAGTGAAATACTGATCAAAGAGACCCAGTACTTC.

This clonotype came up many times. The J gene is TRBJ1-1, the V gene TRBV2; D is undetermined. V was clipped by 8 bases and J by 6 bases, with 10 bases between them. CDR1 and CDR2 (germline): SNHLY, FYNNEI. CDR3 length: 11 residues. The CDR3 region is CASGQVSEAFF. In nucleotides, the CDR3 is TGTGCCAGCGGCCAGGTCTCTGAAGCTTTCTTT.

Remarks on this clonotype: A clone one base away is much larger, so this may be a read error. CDR3 bases: TGTGCCAGCAGCTTGACAGGGTTCGACTATGGCTACACCTTC. It yields the protein CASSLTGFDYGYTF. The genes are TRBV7-9 and TRBJ1-2; 7 positions agree with TRBD1. Unmatched junction bases numbered 4, after V lost 3 bases and J lost 3 bases. The CDR3 is made up of 14 amino acids. Germline V gene lookup returns CDR1 SEHNR and CDR2 FQNEAQ (reference sequence).

This clonotype has a handful of counts. This chain joins TRBV19 and TRBJ1-6, with D possibly TRBD1 on 6 matching bases. CDR3 length: 16 residues. Trimming removed 4 bases from V and 7 bases from J, with 17 bases in between. From germline, CDR1 is LNHDA and CDR2 SQIVND (reference sequence). CDR3: CASSTGSGGENSPLHF. The CDR3 nucleotides read TGTGCCAGTAGTACGGGCTCGGGGGGCGAGAATTCACCCCTCCACTTT.

This clonotype showed up just a few times. This chain links TRBV27 with TRBJ2-5, with D possibly TRBD1 on 6 matching bases. CDR1 is MNHEY, CDR2 SMNVEV, per germline (reference sequence). CDR3 length: 14 amino acids. V lost 8 bases to trimming and J lost 2 bases, with 15 bases between them. CDR3 in amino acids: CASCGQGPQETQYF. The CDR3 DNA reads as TGTGCCAGCTGCGGGCAGGGGCCTCAAGAGACCCAGTACTTC.

This clonotype has ten or more counts. This chain joins TRBV6-1 and TRBJ2-1; TRBD2 is a possible D gene (7 bases). From germline, CDR1 is MNHNS and CDR2 SASEGT. The CDR3 is 18 residues long. V dropped 5 bases and J dropped 0 bases, with 20 bases sitting between them. The DNA of the CDR3 is TGTGCCAGCAGTTACCGGGGGCCGCGGACTAGCTCCTACAATGAGCAGTTCTTC. Amino acid sequence: CASSYRGPRTSSYNEQFF.

Many counts were recorded for this clonotype. This chain connects TRBV24-1 to TRBJ2-2, with 7 bases identical to TRBD1. With 4 bases clipped from V and 5 bases from J, the junction kept 15 bases outside the gene matches. CDR3 length equals 18 residues. CDR1 is KGHDR, CDR2 SFDVKD, per germline. For the CDR3, the DNA is TGTGCCACCAGTGAATACACCGGGACAGCCGGTTGGACCGGGGAGCTGTTTTTT. Translation gives CATSEYTGTAGWTGELFF.

As concerns this clonotype: A single base separates this from a much larger clone, so it may be a read error. J is TRBJ1-1 and V is TRBV6-2 or TRBV6-3; 8 nucleotides match TRBD1. The CDR3 runs 17 residues. Germline lookup yields CDR1 MNHEY and CDR2 SVGEGT. V shed 10 bases, J shed 1 base, and the junction held 17 bases outside the gene matches. Here the CDR3 reads CAIRHLSRGPTNTEAFF. The CDR3 DNA follows: TGTGCCATCCGACACCTAAGCAGGGGGCCGACGAACACTGAAGCTTTCTTT.

This clonotype was found many times. The chain carries TRBV3-1 and TRBJ2-7, with a tentative D call TRBD2 (5 bases). This CDR3 comprises 14 residues. Germline V gives CDR1 LGHDT, CDR2 YNNKEL (reference sequence). Between the trimmed V and J ends, which lost 2 bases and 5 bases, there was a span of 13 bases. The CDR3: CASSQFGGQNEQYF. DNA for the CDR3: TGTGCCAGCAGCCAATTTGGCGGGCAAAACGAGCAGTACTTC.

This sequence joins TRBV2 and TRBJ2-3, with 11 bases identical to TRBD2. The CDR3 is made up of 16 amino acids. V shed 7 bases, J shed 6 bases, and the junction held 12 bases outside the gene matches. CDR1 is SNHLY, CDR2 FYNNEI, per germline. The CDR3 DNA reads as TGTGCCAGCATTCTTATACTAGCGGGGGCCGGTGATACGCAGTATTTT. Translating it yields CASILILAGAGDTQYF. Complete variable domain (other parts from reference TRBV2 and TRBJ2-3): EPEVTQTPSHQVTQMGQEVILRCVPISNHLYFYWYRQILGQKVEFLVSFYNNEISEKSEIFDDQFSVERPDGSNFTLKIRSTKLEDSAMYFCASILILAGAGDTQYFGPGTRLTVL.

This clonotype was seen many times. The gene calls are TRBV9 and TRBJ2-3; no reliable D call. This CDR3 has 14 residues. Trimming stripped 3 bases from V and 5 bases from J, with 13 bases between. Germline V gives CDR1 SGDLS, CDR2 YYNGEE. Written as DNA, the CDR3 is TGTGCCAGCAGCGAGGCCCGAAGGATAGATACGCAGTATTTT. This encodes CASSEARRIDTQYF.

This clonotype was seen ten or more times. This sequence joins TRBV6-1 and TRBJ2-2, with a possible D match to TRBD1 (5 bases). The CDR3 has 17 residues. V was shortened by 5 bases and J by 4 bases, with 20 bases between the two germline ends. In germline, CDR1 is MNHNS, CDR2 SASEGT. This CDR3 reads CASSPRQSPWVTGELFF. CDR3 sequence (DNA): TGTGCCAGCAGTCCCCGACAGTCACCATGGGTCACCGGGGAGCTGTTTTTT.